This is a list of T cell receptor beta chains from one sample in a study of blood T cell repertoires in COVID-19. The assay was immunoSEQ multiplex PCR, and TCRdb's table has in-frame clones only and misses some. The data show about 170,000 clones, with more than 75% seen just once and under 3.5% held by the top ten. Sequenced input: peripheral blood. The source is a man between 65 and 85 years old with acute or convalescent COVID-19. The CDR3 runs from the conserved cysteine through the conserved F or W. The order of the fields is V gene, clone size, J gene, D gene, CDR3 DNA, CDR3 protein. A D gene is named only where the DNA matches it firmly. The size entry is marked missing in some rows and otherwise reads once, few, many or a size class.

v_gene: TRBV5-1; abundance: NA; j_gene: TRBJ2-7; d_gene: TRBD1; CDR3nt: TGCGCCAGCAGCTCGGGACAGGGGATAGACGAGCAGTACTTC; CDR3aa: CASSSGQGIDEQYF
v_gene: TRBV28; abundance: NA; j_gene: TRBJ1-1; d_gene: NA; CDR3nt: TGTGCCAGCAGTTTGGGGGGTGCAGGTCTAGAAGCTTTCTTT; CDR3aa: CASSLGGAGLEAFF
v_gene: TRBV5-1; abundance: NA; j_gene: TRBJ2-3; d_gene: NA; CDR3nt: TGCGCCAGCAGCGGGGAGACCTCTAGCACAGATACGCAGTATTTT; CDR3aa: CASSGETSSTDTQYF
v_gene: TRBV24-1; abundance: NA; j_gene: TRBJ1-3; d_gene: NA; CDR3nt: TGTGCCACCAGTGACCCCGGCGGCGCTGGAAACACCATATATTTT; CDR3aa: CATSDPGGAGNTIYF
v_gene: TRBV4-1; abundance: once; j_gene: TRBJ2-5; d_gene: TRBD1; CDR3nt: TGCGCCAGCAGCCACCGGACAGGGGGGACAGAGACCCAGTACTTC; CDR3aa: CASSHRTGGTETQYF
v_gene: TRBV5-1; abundance: NA; j_gene: TRBJ2-5; d_gene: TRBD2; CDR3nt: TGCGCCAGCAGCATCAGGACTAGCGGGAGGTTCCAAGAGACCCAGTACTTC; CDR3aa: CASSIRTSGRFQETQYF
v_gene: TRBV27; abundance: NA; j_gene: TRBJ2-1; d_gene: TRBD1; CDR3nt: TGTGCCAGCAGTAGGACAGGTTACAATGAGCAGTTCTTC; CDR3aa: CASSRTGYNEQFF
v_gene: TRBV27; abundance: once; j_gene: TRBJ2-7; d_gene: NA; CDR3nt: TGTGCCAGCAGTCCGACTGAGTTTATTTACGAGCAGTACTTC; CDR3aa: CASSPTEFIYEQYF
v_gene: TRBV11-2; abundance: NA; j_gene: TRBJ2-7; d_gene: TRBD2; CDR3nt: TGTGCCAGCAGCTCTGGACGGAGACTAGCGGATCTTAGCTCCTACGAGCAGTACTTC; CDR3aa: CASSSGRRLADLSSYEQYF
v_gene: TRBV28; abundance: NA; j_gene: TRBJ2-1; d_gene: NA; CDR3nt: TGTGCCAGCAGTTTTCCGCTTCAGGGTATCTCCTACAATGAGCAGTTCTTC; CDR3aa: CASSFPLQGISYNEQFF
v_gene: TRBV25-1; abundance: NA; j_gene: TRBJ1-4; d_gene: NA; CDR3nt: TGTGCCAGCAGTAGCAGGGGCCCTAATGAAAAACTGTTTTTT; CDR3aa: CASSSRGPNEKLFF
v_gene: TRBV6-6; abundance: NA; j_gene: TRBJ2-1; d_gene: TRBD2; CDR3nt: TGTGCCAGCAGCCCCGGGACTAGCGGCTACAATGAGCAGTTCTTC; CDR3aa: CASSPGTSGYNEQFF
v_gene: TRBV7-8; abundance: NA; j_gene: TRBJ2-3; d_gene: NA; CDR3nt: TGTGCCAGCAGCCGCCAGTGGGGGGACACAGATACGCAGTATTTT; CDR3aa: CASSRQWGDTDTQYF
v_gene: TRBV7-9; abundance: NA; j_gene: TRBJ1-2; d_gene: TRBD1; CDR3nt: TGTGCCAGCAGCTCGGGACAGGGGAACTATGGCTACACCTTC; CDR3aa: CASSSGQGNYGYTF
v_gene: TRBV7-8; abundance: NA; j_gene: TRBJ1-5; d_gene: NA; CDR3nt: TGTGCCAGCAGCCCCTGGACTGCCAATAGCAATCAGCCCCAGCATTTT; CDR3aa: CASSPWTANSNQPQHF
v_gene: TRBV7-3; abundance: NA; j_gene: TRBJ1-1; d_gene: NA; CDR3nt: TGTGCCAGCAGCTTAACCTCAGGGATGAACACTGAAGCTTTCTTT; CDR3aa: CASSLTSGMNTEAFF
v_gene: TRBV19; abundance: NA; j_gene: TRBJ1-2; d_gene: NA; CDR3nt: TGTGCCAGTAGTTTGCCTACAGTGATGGGCTATGGCTACACCTTC; CDR3aa: CASSLPTVMGYGYTF
v_gene: TRBV2; abundance: NA; j_gene: TRBJ1-5; d_gene: TRBD1; CDR3nt: TGTGCCAGCAGTTTGGACAGGGGTAGCAATCAGCCCCAGCATTTT; CDR3aa: CASSLDRGSNQPQHF
v_gene: TRBV5-1; abundance: NA; j_gene: TRBJ1-4; d_gene: NA; CDR3nt: TGCGCCAGCAGGGAGGACCCCCAAAATGAAAAACTGTTTTTT; CDR3aa: CASREDPQNEKLFF
v_gene: TRBV9; abundance: NA; j_gene: TRBJ1-4; d_gene: NA; CDR3nt: TGTGCCAGCAGCGCCCGAGGGACTGCAAATGAAAAACTGTTTTTT; CDR3aa: CASSARGTANEKLFF